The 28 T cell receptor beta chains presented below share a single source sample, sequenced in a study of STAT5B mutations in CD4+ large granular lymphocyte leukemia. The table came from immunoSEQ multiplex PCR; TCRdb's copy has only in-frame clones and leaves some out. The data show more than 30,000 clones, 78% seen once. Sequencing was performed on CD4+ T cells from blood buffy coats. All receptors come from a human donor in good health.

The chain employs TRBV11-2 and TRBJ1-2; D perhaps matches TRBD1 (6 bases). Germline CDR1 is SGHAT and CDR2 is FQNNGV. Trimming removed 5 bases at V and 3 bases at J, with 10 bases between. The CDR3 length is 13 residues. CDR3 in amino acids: CASSPQGDYGYTF. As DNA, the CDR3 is TGTGCCAGCAGCCCACAGGGAGACTATGGCTACACCTTC.

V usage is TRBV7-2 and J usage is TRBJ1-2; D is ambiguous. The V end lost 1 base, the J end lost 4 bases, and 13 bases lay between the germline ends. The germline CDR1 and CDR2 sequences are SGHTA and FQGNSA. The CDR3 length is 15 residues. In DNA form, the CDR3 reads TGTGCCAGCAGCTTAGTGACGGACGGACTCTATGGCTACACCTTC. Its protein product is CASSLVTDGLYGYTF.

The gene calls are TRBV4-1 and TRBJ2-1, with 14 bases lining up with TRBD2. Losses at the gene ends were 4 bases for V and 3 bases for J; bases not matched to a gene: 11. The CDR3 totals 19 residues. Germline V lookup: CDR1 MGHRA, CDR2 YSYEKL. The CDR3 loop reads CASSPLRLAGGPSYNEQFF. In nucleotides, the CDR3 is TGCGCCAGCAGCCCGCTTCGACTAGCGGGAGGGCCGAGCTACAATGAGCAGTTCTTC.

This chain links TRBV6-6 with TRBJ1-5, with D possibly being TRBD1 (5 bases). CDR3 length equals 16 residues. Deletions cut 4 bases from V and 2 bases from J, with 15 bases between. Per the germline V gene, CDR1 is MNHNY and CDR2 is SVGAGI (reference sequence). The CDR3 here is CASSWQGRGGNQPQHF. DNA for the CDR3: TGTGCCAGCAGTTGGCAGGGCCGGGGTGGCAATCAGCCCCAGCATTTT.

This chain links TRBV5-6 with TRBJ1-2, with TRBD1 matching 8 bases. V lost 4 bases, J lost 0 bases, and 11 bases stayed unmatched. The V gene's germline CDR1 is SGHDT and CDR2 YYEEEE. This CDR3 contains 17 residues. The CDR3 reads CASSLDRGRLTNYGYTF. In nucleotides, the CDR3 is TGTGCCAGCAGCCTTGACAGGGGCCGCCTTACTAACTATGGCTACACCTTC.

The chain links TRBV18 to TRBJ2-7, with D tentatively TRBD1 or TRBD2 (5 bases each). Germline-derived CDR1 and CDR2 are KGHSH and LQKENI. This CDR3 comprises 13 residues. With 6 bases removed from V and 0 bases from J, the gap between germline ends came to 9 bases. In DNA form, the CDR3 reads TGTGCCAGCTCCCCAGGGAGCTCCTACGAGCAGTACTTC. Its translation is CASSPGSSYEQYF. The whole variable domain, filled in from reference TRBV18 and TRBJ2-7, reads NAGVMQNPRHLVRRRGQEARLRCSPMKGHSHVYWYRQLPEEGLKFMVYLQKENIIDESGMPKERFSAEFPKEGPSILRIQQVVRGDSAAYFCASSPGSSYEQYFGPGTRLTVT.

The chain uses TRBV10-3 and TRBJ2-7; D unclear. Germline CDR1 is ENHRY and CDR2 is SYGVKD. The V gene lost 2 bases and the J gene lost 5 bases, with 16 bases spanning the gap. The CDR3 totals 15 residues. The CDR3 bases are TGTGCCATCAGTGAGAGTGAGTTGCTCCGGGACGAGCAGTACTTC. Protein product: CAISESELLRDEQYF.

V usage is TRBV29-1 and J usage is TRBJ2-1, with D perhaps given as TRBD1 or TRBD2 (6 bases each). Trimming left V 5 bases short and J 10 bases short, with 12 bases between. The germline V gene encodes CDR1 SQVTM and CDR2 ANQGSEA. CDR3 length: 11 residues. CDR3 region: CSVLVGGEQFF. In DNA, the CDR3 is TGCAGCGTTCTCGTAGGGGGGGAGCAGTTCTTC.

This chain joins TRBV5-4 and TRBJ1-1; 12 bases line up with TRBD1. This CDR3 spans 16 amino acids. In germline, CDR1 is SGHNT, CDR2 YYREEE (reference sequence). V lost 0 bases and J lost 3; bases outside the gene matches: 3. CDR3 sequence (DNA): TGTGCCAGCAGCTTGGGGGGGGACAGGGGGCACACTGAAGCTTTCTTT. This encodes CASSLGGDRGHTEAFF.

The CDR3 is CASSPRGQGKYNEQFF. The CDR3 DNA sequence: TGCGCCAGCAGCCCCCGCGGACAGGGGAAATACAATGAGCAGTTCTTC. The rearrangement links TRBV4-1 to TRBJ2-1, with 9 bases identical to TRBD1. J was trimmed by 4 bases and V by 4 bases; bases with no gene match: 8. The CDR3 covers 16 residues. Germline V gene lookup returns CDR1 MGHRA and CDR2 YSYEKL.

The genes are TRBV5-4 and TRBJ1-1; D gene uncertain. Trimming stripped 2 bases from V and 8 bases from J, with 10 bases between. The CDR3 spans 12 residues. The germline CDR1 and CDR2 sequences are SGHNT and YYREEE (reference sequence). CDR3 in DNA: TGTGCCAGCAGCTTAAATGGTTTCGAAGCTTTCTTT. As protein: CASSLNGFEAFF.

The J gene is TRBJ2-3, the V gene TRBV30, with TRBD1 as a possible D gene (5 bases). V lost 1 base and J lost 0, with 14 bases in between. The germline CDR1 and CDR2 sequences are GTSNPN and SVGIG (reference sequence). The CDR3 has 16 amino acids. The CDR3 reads CAWSALQALSTDTQYF. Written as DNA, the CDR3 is TGTGCCTGGAGTGCCCTACAGGCGCTTAGCACAGATACGCAGTATTTT.

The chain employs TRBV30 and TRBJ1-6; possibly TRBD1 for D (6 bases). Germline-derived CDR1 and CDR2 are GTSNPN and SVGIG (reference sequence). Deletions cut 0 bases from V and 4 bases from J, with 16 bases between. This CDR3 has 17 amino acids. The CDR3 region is CAWSVGHGGPYNSPLHF. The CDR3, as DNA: TGTGCCTGGAGTGTAGGGCACGGGGGCCCATATAATTCACCCCTCCACTTT.

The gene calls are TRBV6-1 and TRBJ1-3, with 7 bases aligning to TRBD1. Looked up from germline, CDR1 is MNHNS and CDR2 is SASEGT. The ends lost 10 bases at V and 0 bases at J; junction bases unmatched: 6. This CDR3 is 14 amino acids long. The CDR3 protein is CATRDSYSGNTIYF. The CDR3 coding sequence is TGTGCCACTAGGGACAGTTACTCTGGAAACACCATATATTTT.

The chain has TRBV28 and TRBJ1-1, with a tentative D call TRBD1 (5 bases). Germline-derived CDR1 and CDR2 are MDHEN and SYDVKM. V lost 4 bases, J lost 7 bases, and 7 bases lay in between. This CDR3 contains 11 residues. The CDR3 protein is CASSSGVEAFF. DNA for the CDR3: TGTGCCAGCAGTTCGGGGGTTGAAGCTTTCTTT.

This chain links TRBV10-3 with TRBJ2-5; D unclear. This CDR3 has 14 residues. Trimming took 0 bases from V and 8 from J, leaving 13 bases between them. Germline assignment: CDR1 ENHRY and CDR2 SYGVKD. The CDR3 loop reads CAISESKIRDTQYF. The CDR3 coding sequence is TGTGCCATCAGTGAGTCGAAGATCCGAGATACCCAGTACTTC.

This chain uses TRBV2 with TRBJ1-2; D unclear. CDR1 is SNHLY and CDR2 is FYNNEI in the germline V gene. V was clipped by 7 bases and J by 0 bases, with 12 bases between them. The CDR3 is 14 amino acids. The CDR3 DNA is TGTGCCAGCACCCGATCCGGAGCTAACTATGGCTACACCTTC. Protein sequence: CASTRSGANYGYTF.

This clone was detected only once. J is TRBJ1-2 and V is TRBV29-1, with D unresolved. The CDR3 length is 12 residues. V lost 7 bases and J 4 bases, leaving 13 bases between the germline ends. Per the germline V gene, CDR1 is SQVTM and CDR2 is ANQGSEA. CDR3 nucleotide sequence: TGCAGCGCGACGGAGGTGGCCTATGGCTACACCTTC. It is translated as CSATEVAYGYTF.

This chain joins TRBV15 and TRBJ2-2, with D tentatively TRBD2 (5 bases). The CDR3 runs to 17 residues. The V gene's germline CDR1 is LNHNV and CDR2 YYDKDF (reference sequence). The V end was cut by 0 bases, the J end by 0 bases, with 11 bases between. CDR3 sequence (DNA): TGTGCCACCAGCAGAGATCTGGCGGGTACGAACACCGGGGAGCTGTTTTTT. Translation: CATSRDLAGTNTGELFF.

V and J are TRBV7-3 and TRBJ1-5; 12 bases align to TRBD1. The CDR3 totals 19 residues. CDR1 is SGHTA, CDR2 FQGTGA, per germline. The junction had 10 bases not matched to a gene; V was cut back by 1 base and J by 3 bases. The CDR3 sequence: CASSLNRDRGLGVNQPQHF. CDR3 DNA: TGTGCCAGCAGCTTAAACCGGGACAGGGGGCTCGGGGTCAATCAGCCCCAGCATTTT.

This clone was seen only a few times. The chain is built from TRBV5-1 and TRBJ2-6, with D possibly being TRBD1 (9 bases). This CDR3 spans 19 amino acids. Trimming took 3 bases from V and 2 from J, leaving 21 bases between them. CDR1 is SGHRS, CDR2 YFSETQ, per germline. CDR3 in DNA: TGCGCCAGCAGCTCGGGAGGGACAGGGTTGAGGACTGGGGCCAACGTCCTGACTTTC. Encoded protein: CASSSGGTGLRTGANVLTF.

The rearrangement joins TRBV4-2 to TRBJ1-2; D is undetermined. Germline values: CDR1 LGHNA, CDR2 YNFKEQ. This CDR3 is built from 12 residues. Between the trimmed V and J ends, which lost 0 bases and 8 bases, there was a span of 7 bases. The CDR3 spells CASSQDSLGYTF. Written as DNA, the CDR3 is TGTGCCAGCAGCCAAGATAGCCTAGGCTACACCTTC.

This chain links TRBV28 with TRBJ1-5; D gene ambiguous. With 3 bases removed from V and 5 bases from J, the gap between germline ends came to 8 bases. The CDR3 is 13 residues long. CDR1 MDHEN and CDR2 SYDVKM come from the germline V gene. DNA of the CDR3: TGTGCCAGCAGTTTTGGCAGTCATCAGCCCCAGCATTTT. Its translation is CASSFGSHQPQHF.

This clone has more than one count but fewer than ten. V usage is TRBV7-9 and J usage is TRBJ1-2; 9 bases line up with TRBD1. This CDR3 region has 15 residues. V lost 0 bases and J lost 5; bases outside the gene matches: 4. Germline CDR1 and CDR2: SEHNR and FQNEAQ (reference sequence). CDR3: CASSLAPDRGYGYTF. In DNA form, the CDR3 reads TGTGCCAGCAGCTTAGCTCCGGACAGGGGTTATGGCTACACCTTC. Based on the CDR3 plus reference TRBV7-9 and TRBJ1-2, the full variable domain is DTGVSQNPRHKITKRGQNVTFRCDPISEHNRLYWYRQTLGQGPEFLTYFQNEAQLEKSRLLSDRFSAERPKGSFSTLEIQRTEQGDSAMYLCASSLAPDRGYGYTFGSGTRLTVV.

CDR3 loop: CASSDRDEVTQYF. The CDR3 DNA is TGTGCCAGTAGTGACAGGGACGAAGTGACGCAGTATTTT. This rearrangement joins TRBV19 to TRBJ2-3, with 7 bases that match TRBD1. J was trimmed by 9 bases and V by 5 bases; bases with no gene match: 8. The CDR3 runs to 13 residues. Germline V CDR1 and CDR2: LNHDA, SQIVND (reference sequence).

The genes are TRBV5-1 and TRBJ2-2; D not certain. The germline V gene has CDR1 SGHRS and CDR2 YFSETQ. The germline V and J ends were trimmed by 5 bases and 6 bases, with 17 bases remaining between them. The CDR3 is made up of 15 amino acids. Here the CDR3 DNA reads TGCGCCAGCAGACCCGGTGTCGGTGGACCCGGGGAGCTGTTTTTT. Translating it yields CASRPGVGGPGELFF.

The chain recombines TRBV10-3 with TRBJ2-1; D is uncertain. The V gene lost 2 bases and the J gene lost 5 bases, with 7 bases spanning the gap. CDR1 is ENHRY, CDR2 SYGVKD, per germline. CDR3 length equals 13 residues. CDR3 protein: CAISEAGDNEQFF. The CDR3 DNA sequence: TGTGCCATCAGTGAGGCCGGAGACAATGAGCAGTTCTTC.

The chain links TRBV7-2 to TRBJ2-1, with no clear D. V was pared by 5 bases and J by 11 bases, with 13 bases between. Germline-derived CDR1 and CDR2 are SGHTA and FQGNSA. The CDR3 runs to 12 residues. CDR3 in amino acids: CASSPRPTQQFF. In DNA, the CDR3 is TGTGCCAGCAGCCCAAGGCCGACCCAGCAGTTCTTC.